The present TCR beta chain was sequenced within a study of T cell responses to AZD1222 COVID-19 vaccine. Notes on the study in general: Epitopes outside B.1.351 and B.1.1.7 mutated regions reportedly drew nearly half of spike TCRs. A rise in Spike-specific TCR breadth and depth followed two AZD1222 doses. Donor demographics were predominantly white British with a female majority; clonal diversity may be underestimated.

In regard to this clone: What it binds is not known.

The length of the CDR3 is 16 residues. V lost 0 bases, J lost 7 bases, and 11 bases stayed unmatched. Germline loops: CDR1 LGHNA, CDR2 YSLEER. The method was immunoSEQ multiplex PCR; TCRdb's version includes in-frame clones alone and lacks a portion of them. The data hold about 26,000 clones, with 88% observed a single time. Sequencing used peripheral blood, obtained 28 days after the second AZD1222 dose. The sequence came from an adult who received the AZD1222 COVID-19 vaccine. This rearrangement joins TRBV4-3 to TRBJ1-2; 7 nucleotides line up with TRBD1. CDR3 DNA: TGCGCCAGCAGCCAAGATGCCCTTGTAGACAGGGCTGGCTACACCTTC. It is translated as CASSQDALVDRAGYTF.